The 18 T cell receptor beta chains below all came from one sample that was sequenced in a study of T cell repertoires in cytomegalovirus infection. The antigens for these receptors are not known. A single record per CDR3 protein comes from TCRdb applying MiXCR to the reads. The data contain 100,000 to 150,000 distinct CDR3 sequences, 32% of them seen just once; the ten biggest clones take up around 54%. Sequences were derived from CD8+ T cells from cultured PBMCs, sampled from culture after CMV antigen stimulation. These receptor sequences come from a human donor in good health (CMV status not recorded). Some clones in this sample may be carry-over from other donors' samples.

This clonotype was counted between two and nine times. The CDR3, as DNA: TGTGCCAGCAGTTTAACAGTAGCCACAGATACGCAGTATTTT. It yields the protein CASSLTVATDTQYF. The chain couples TRBV12-3 or TRBV12-4 to TRBJ2-3, with unresolved D. This CDR3 is 14 amino acids long. Trimming left V 2 bases short and J 2 bases short, with 8 bases between.

V is TRBV20-1 and J is TRBJ2-3; no definite D call. V was shortened by 4 bases and J by 3 bases, with 2 bases between the two germline ends. Germline CDR1 reads DFQATT; CDR2 reads SNEGSKA (reference sequence). The CDR3 covers 10 residues. The CDR3 loop is CSAMTDTQYF. DNA for the CDR3: TGCAGTGCTATGACAGATACGCAGTATTTT.

The V call is TRBV7-6, the J call TRBJ2-3, with 8 bases matching TRBD1. CDR3 size: 14 residues. Trimming cost V 3 bases and J 6 bases; bases outside gene matches: 5. CDR1 SGHVS and CDR2 FNYEAQ come from the germline V gene. Written as DNA, the CDR3 is TGTGCCAGCAGCTTGACAGGGGTCATGGATACGCAGTATTTT. It encodes CASSLTGVMDTQYF.

In this sample, this clonotype turned up many times. The chain links TRBV6-2 or TRBV6-3 to TRBJ1-5; maybe TRBD1 (6 bases). The germline V gene has CDR1 MNHEY and CDR2 SVGEGT. V lost 2 bases, J lost 6 bases, and 14 bases lay in between. The CDR3 loop spans 15 amino acids. Written as DNA, the CDR3 is TGTGCCAGCAGTTACCCTCCGGACAGAGCTCAGCCCCAGCATTTT. Encoded protein: CASSYPPDRAQPQHF.

The chain couples TRBV6-1 to TRBJ1-1; weak D call: TRBD1 (5 bases). Trimming left V 3 bases short and J 5 bases short, with 22 bases between. Germline V CDR1 and CDR2: MNHNS, SASEGT. The CDR3 has 17 amino acids. The CDR3 spells CASSEFGWGSVGTEAFF. The CDR3 DNA is TGTGCCAGCAGTGAGTTTGGCTGGGGGAGTGTAGGAACTGAAGCTTTCTTT.

The chain recombines TRBV19 with TRBJ2-1, with 13 positions matching TRBD2. The CDR3 loop spans 16 amino acids. The germline V gene has CDR1 LNHDA and CDR2 SQIVND (reference sequence). Trimming took 3 bases from V and 7 from J; bases not matched to a gene: 6. DNA of the CDR3: TGTGCCAGTAGTATTGAGGGACTAGCGGGGTTAAATGAGCAGTTCTTC. Encoded protein: CASSIEGLAGLNEQFF.

This chain uses TRBV7-9 with TRBJ2-1, with a possible D match to TRBD2 (6 bases). CDR1 is SEHNR, CDR2 FQNEAQ, per germline (reference sequence). The V end lost 5 bases, the J end lost 3 bases, and 17 bases lay between the germline ends. This CDR3 is 16 amino acids long. CDR3 in DNA: TGTGCCAGCAGCACCCTCCCGGGGGAGAGCTACAATGAGCAGTTCTTC. This gives the protein CASSTLPGESYNEQFF.

V gene TRBV4-1 combines with J gene TRBJ1-1; D not certain. V shed 1 base and J shed 3 bases, with 9 bases lying between them. The CDR3 is 14 residues long. Per the germline V gene, CDR1 is MGHRA and CDR2 is YSYEKL. Here the CDR3 reads CASSQVGRDTEAFF. DNA for the CDR3: TGCGCCAGCAGCCAAGTAGGCAGAGACACTGAAGCTTTCTTT.

The chain is built from TRBV4-3 and TRBJ2-7; the D is unclear. The CDR3 length is 15 residues. V lost 1 base and J lost 1, with 11 bases in between. Germline V lookup: CDR1 LGHNA, CDR2 YSLEER. The CDR3, as DNA: TGCGCCAGCAGCCAAGTACCTACTTCTTCCTACGAGCAGTACTTC. Translation: CASSQVPTSSYEQYF.

This clonotype was seen many times. The chain is built from TRBV7-9 and TRBJ2-1; D perhaps matches TRBD2 (7 bases). Between the trimmed V and J ends, which lost 5 bases and 8 bases, there was a span of 25 bases. The CDR3 has 17 residues. From germline, CDR1 is SEHNR and CDR2 FQNEAQ (reference sequence). CDR3 in amino acids: CASSPPRGRSINDEQFF. Here the CDR3 DNA reads TGTGCCAGCAGCCCCCCGCGGGGGCGATCCATAAATGATGAGCAGTTCTTC.

This clonotype has more than one count but fewer than ten. The chain joins TRBV15 to TRBJ2-7, with TRBD2 matching 12 bases. Unmatched junction bases numbered 4, after V lost 4 bases and J lost 0 bases. The CDR3 totals 16 residues. Germline CDR1 is LNHNV and CDR2 is YYDKDF (reference sequence). The CDR3 bases are TGTGCCACCAGCACCTGGACTAGCGGGGCCTCCTACGAGCAGTACTTC. As protein: CATSTWTSGASYEQYF.

This clonotype was seen a few times. The chain is built from TRBV10-3 and TRBJ2-3, with D unresolved. The ends were cut back, 5 bases at V and 2 bases at J, with 8 bases in the middle. Germline V gives CDR1 ENHRY, CDR2 SYGVKD. The CDR3 covers 13 residues. The CDR3 loop is CAISRVYTDTQYF. CDR3 in DNA: TGTGCCATCAGTCGGGTGTACACAGATACGCAGTATTTT.

The chain is built from TRBV13 and TRBJ2-1, with TRBD1 as a possible D gene (6 bases). The germline V gene has CDR1 PRHDT and CDR2 FYEKMQ (reference sequence). There are 14 residues in the CDR3. V shed 1 base and J shed 7 bases, with 11 bases lying between them. The CDR3 region has the DNA TGTGCCAGCAGCTTAGAAGAGAGGGGGAATGAGCAGTTCTTC. It specifies CASSLEERGNEQFF.

This clonotype was seen at least ten times. The rearrangement joins TRBV4-3 to TRBJ2-3, with 14 bases lining up with TRBD2. Germline V CDR1 and CDR2: LGHNA, YSLEER. This CDR3 is built from 16 residues. V trimming: 3 bases; J trimming: 7 bases; junction bases outside the gene matches: 6. The CDR3 coding sequence is TGCGCCAGCAGCCAGACTAGCGGGGGGGGCCTCAATACGCAGTATTTT. Amino acid sequence: CASSQTSGGGLNTQYF.

The chain links TRBV6-2 or TRBV6-3 to TRBJ1-1, with D uncertain. CDR1 is MNHEY and CDR2 is SVGEGT in the germline V gene. Trimming cost V 2 bases and J 3 bases, with 7 bases left between them. The CDR3 spans 13 residues. Here the CDR3 reads CASSYGPYTEAFF. CDR3 DNA: TGTGCCAGCAGTTACGGACCTTACACTGAAGCTTTCTTT.

This clonotype was counted at least ten times. The rearrangement uses TRBV27 and TRBJ2-3, with TRBD1 identical over 9 bases. CDR1 and CDR2 from the germline V gene are MNHEY and SMNVEV (reference sequence). Trimming took 5 bases from V and 1 from J; bases not matched to a gene: 10. The length of the CDR3 is 17 residues. The CDR3 nucleotides are TGTGCCAGCAGTCCCTTCCCCCGGGACAGGGGCACAGATACGCAGTATTTT. It is translated as CASSPFPRDRGTDTQYF.

This clonotype was seen repeatedly, ten times or more. The V and J genes are TRBV18 and TRBJ1-5; a weak D match, TRBD1 (5 bases). The germline V and J ends were trimmed by 6 bases and 2 bases, with 14 bases remaining between them. The germline V gene encodes CDR1 KGHSH and CDR2 LQKENI. The CDR3 consists of 15 residues. CDR3 DNA sequence: TGTGCCAGCTCCCACGAGGGGTATGGCAATCAGCCCCAGCATTTT. Translated: CASSHEGYGNQPQHF.

This chain joins TRBV23-1 and TRBJ1-5; 8 bases agree with TRBD1. TRBV23-1 is treated as an ORF (open reading frame) with a function not yet certain. The CDR3 has 15 amino acids. V lost 6 bases, J lost 2 bases, and 6 bases stayed unmatched. In DNA, the CDR3 is TGCGCCAGCAGGGACAGGGACGTCGGCAATCAGCCCCAGCATTTT. This gives the protein CASRDRDVGNQPQHF.